This TCR beta chain was recorded in a study of T cells in Graves' hyperthyroidism and ophthalmopathy. The CDR3 loop spans 14 amino acids. The V segment lost 4 bases and the J segment 4 bases; nucleotides outside the gene matches: 7. Germline V CDR1 and CDR2: SGHKS, YYEKEE (reference sequence). The TCR beta CDR3 regions underwent amplification using RNA transcripts as the source. The HTBI primer set drove a first-round RT-PCR of the TCR CDR3. A single record per CDR3 protein comes from TCRdb applying MiXCR to the multiplex PCR reads. Counted here are about 640,000 distinct CDR3 sequences, about a fifth occurring once; the ten biggest clones make up 30% to 40%.

This clonotype was obtained from a man aged 25 to 40 with Graves' ophthalmopathy. This chain connects TRBV5-5 to TRBJ1-1, with 7 bases that match TRBD1. Sequencing was performed on blood. In nucleotides, the CDR3 is TGTGCCAGCAGCAAAAGACAGGGAAGCACTGAAGCTTTCTTT. It translates to CASSKRQGSTEAFF.